This TCR beta chain was identified in a study of graft-versus-host responses after intestinal transplantation. Study details: Isolated intestinal, liver-intestinal, or multivisceral transplants had been given to the recipients.

Whole-study findings and limits: Detection of GvH clones occurred in recipient marrow, and some had their first appearance in ileum or blood. Patients with graft-donor T cell macrochimerism had high graft-versus-host to host-versus-graft clonal ratios in allografts.

Clones were read by immunoSEQ multiplex PCR, and TCRdb kept only the in-frame ones, dropping some. Among fewer than 110,000 clones listed, over 85% were seen once. Note on this clone: Its specificity is not known.

The germline V gene encodes CDR1 LNHNV and CDR2 YYDKDF (reference sequence). The CDR3 is 14 residues long. J was trimmed by 1 base and V by 8 bases; bases with no gene match: 5. The sample in question was unstimulated CD8+ T cells sorted from spleen or lymph node cells, obtained before intestinal transplant. The chain carries TRBV15 and TRBJ2-7, with 10 bases identical to TRBD1. This TCR derives from a human donor who received an intestinal transplant. In DNA form, the CDR3 reads TGTGCCACCGCCCCGGGACAGGGGTCCTACGAGCAGTACTTC. Translating gives CATAPGQGSYEQYF.